Listed here are 7 T cell receptor beta chains from one sample, sequenced in a study of shared clonotypes between healthy human individuals. Assay used: immunoSEQ multiplex PCR; TCRdb lists only in-frame clones, some missing. The data hold approximately 2.4 million clones, with approximately 96% observed a single time. The sample comprised naive CD4+ T cells sorted from blood. The subset is: CD45RA+ positively selected. Receptors were obtained from a man between 18 and 29 years old in good health.

This chain links TRBV5-4 with TRBJ2-5, with 10 bases lining up with TRBD2. This CDR3 contains 14 residues. The germline V gene has CDR1 SGHNT and CDR2 YYREEE (reference sequence). J lost 5 bases, V lost 7 bases, and 8 bases had no gene match. CDR3 sequence: CASRKAGGPETQYF. In nucleotides, the CDR3 is TGTGCCAGCCGTAAAGCGGGAGGGCCGGAGACCCAGTACTTC.

V and J are TRBV2 and TRBJ2-6, with D perhaps matching TRBD1 or TRBD2 (5 bases each). The CDR3 length is 13 residues. The V and J ends lost 4 bases and 7 bases respectively, with 8 bases between them. Germline loops: CDR1 SNHLY, CDR2 FYNNEI. The CDR3 is CASSAGGANVLTF. CDR3 coding DNA: TGTGCCAGCAGTGCTGGGGGAGCCAACGTCCTGACTTTC.

The chain uses TRBV6-1 and TRBJ1-1, with no clear D. Trimming removed 0 bases at V and 1 base at J, with 12 bases between. Germline CDR1 reads MNHNS; CDR2 reads SASEGT. This CDR3 comprises 16 residues. CDR3 in amino acids: CASSEALGSGNTEAFF. The CDR3 DNA reads as TGTGCCAGCAGTGAAGCCTTGGGTTCGGGGAACACTGAAGCTTTCTTT.

The rearrangement links TRBV6-1 to TRBJ1-1, with D hard to call. Germline V gene lookup returns CDR1 MNHNS and CDR2 SASEGT. The CDR3 covers 14 residues. The germline V and J ends were trimmed by 2 bases and 0 bases, with 7 bases remaining between them. The CDR3 loop reads CASSEKGLNTEAFF. CDR3 DNA: TGTGCCAGCAGTGAAAAGGGTCTGAACACTGAAGCTTTCTTT.

In its sample, this clone was seen once. CDR3 sequence: CAWLVRGRAYNEQFF. The CDR3 region has the DNA TGTGCCTGGCTAGTCAGGGGGAGGGCCTACAATGAGCAGTTCTTC. This chain uses TRBV30 with TRBJ2-1; possibly TRBD1 or TRBD2 for D (7 bases each). The CDR3 sequence is 15 residues long. With 5 bases removed from V and 2 bases from J, the gap between germline ends came to 16 bases. CDR1 and CDR2 (germline): GTSNPN, SVGIG (reference sequence).

This clone was recorded only once. The chain carries TRBV11-2 and TRBJ2-3; D gene unclear. Trimming left V 3 bases short and J 0 bases short, with 7 bases between. CDR1 SGHAT and CDR2 FQNNGV come from the germline V gene. The CDR3 is made up of 14 amino acids. DNA for the CDR3: TGTGCCAGCAGCTTCCGGACCAGCACAGATACGCAGTATTTT. Translated, it gives CASSFRTSTDTQYF.

The chain carries TRBV19 and TRBJ2-5; TRBD1 agrees at 10 bases. V lost 4 bases to trimming and J lost 5 bases; unmatched junction nucleotides: 7. Germline CDR1 reads LNHDA; CDR2 reads SQIVND (reference sequence). This CDR3 is built from 15 residues. CDR3 sequence reads: CASSTRQGARETQYF. In DNA, the CDR3 is TGTGCCAGTAGTACCCGACAGGGGGCGAGGGAGACCCAGTACTTC.